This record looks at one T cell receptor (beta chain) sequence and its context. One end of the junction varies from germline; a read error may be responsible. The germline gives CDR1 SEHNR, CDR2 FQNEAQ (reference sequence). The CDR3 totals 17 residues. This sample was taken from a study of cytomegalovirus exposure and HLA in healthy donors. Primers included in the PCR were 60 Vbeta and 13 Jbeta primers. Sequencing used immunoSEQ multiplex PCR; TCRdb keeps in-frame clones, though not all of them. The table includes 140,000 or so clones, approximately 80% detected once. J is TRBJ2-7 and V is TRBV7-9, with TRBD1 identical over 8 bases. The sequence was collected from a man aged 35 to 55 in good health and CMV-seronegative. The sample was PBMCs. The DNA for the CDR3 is TGTTCCAGCAGCATCGGACAGGGTCGGGGGTTATCCTACGAGCAGTACTTC. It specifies CSSSIGQGRGLSYEQYF.